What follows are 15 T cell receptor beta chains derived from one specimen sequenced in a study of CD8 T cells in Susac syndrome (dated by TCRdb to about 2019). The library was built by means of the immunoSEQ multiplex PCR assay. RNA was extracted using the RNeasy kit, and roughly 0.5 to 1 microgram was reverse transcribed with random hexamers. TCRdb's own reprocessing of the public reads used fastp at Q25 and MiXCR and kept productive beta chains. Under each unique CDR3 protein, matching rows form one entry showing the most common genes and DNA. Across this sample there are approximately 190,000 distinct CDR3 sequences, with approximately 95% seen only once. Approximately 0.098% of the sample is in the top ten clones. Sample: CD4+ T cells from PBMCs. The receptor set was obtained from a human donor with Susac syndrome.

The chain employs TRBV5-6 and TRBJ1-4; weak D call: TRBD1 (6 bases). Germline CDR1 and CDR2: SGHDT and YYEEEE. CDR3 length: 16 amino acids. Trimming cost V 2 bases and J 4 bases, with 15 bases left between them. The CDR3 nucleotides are TGTGCCAGCAGCTTCTCATCACAGGGCGGTAATGAAAAACTGTTTTTT. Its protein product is CASSFSSQGGNEKLFF.

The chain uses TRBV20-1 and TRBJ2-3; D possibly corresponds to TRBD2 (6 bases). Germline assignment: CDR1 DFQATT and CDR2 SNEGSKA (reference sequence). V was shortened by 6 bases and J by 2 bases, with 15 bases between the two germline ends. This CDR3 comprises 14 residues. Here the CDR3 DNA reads TGCAGTGCCGGAGGGCTCAGAAACACAGATACGCAGTATTTT. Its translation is CSAGGLRNTDTQYF.

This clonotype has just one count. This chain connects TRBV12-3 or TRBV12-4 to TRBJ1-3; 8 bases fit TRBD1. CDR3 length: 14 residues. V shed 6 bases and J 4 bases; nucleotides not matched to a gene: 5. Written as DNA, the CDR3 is TGTGCCAGCAGGTGGACAGGGTTCGGAAACACCATATATTTT. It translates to CASRWTGFGNTIYF.

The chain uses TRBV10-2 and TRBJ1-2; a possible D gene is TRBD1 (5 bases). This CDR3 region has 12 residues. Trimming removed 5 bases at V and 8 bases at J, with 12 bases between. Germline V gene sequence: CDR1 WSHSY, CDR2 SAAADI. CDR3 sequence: CASSKEGSGYTF. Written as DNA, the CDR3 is TGCGCCAGCAGTAAGGAGGGGTCCGGCTACACCTTC.

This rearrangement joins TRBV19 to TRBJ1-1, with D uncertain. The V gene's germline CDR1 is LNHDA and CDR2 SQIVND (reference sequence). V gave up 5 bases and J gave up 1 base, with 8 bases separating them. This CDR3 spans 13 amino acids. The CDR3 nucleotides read TGTGCCAGTAGTGACATATCGAACACTGAAGCTTTCTTT. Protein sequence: CASSDISNTEAFF.

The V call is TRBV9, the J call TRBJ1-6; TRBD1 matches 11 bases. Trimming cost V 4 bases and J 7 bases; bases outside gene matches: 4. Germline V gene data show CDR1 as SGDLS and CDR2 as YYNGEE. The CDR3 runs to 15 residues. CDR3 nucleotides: TGTGCCAGCAGCACAGGACAGGGGGCAAATTCACCCCTCCACTTT. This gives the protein CASSTGQGANSPLHF. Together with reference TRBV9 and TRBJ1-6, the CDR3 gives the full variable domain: DSGVTQTPKHLITATGQRVTLRCSPRSGDLSVYWYQQSLDQGLQFLIQYYNGEERAKGNILERFSAQQFPDLHSELNLSSLELGDSALYFCASSTGQGANSPLHFGNGTRLTVT.

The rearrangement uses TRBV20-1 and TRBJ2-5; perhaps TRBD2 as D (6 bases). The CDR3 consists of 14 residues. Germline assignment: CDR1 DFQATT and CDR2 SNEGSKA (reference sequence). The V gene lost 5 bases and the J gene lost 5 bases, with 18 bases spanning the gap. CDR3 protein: CSAGPGWGVETQYF. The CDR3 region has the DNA TGCAGTGCTGGGCCGGGATGGGGGGTGGAGACCCAGTACTTC.

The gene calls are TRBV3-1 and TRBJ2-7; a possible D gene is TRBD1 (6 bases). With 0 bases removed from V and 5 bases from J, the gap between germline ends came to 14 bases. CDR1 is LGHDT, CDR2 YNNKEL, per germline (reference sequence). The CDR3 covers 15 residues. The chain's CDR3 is CASSQETGILNEQYF. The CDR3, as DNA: TGTGCCAGCAGCCAAGAGACAGGTATTCTGAACGAGCAGTACTTC.

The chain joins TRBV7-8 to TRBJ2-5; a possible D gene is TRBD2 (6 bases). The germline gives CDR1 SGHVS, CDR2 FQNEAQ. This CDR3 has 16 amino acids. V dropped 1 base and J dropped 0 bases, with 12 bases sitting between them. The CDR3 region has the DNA TGTGCCAGCAGCTTAGTCCTCGGGGGTGACCAAGAGACCCAGTACTTC. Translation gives CASSLVLGGDQETQYF.

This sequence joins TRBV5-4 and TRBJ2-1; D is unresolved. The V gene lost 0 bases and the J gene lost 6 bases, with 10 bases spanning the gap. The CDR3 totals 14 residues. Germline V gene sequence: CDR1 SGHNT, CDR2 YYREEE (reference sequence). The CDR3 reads CASSLEISANEQFF. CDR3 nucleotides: TGTGCCAGCAGCTTGGAGATATCTGCCAATGAGCAGTTCTTC.

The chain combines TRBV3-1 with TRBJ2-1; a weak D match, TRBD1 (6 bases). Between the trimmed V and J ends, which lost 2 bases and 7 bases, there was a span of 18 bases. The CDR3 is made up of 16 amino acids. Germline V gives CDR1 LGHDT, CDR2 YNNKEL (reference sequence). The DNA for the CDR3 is TGTGCCAGCAGCCAATTTGCAGGGGAAATCCAAAATGAGCAGTTCTTC. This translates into CASSQFAGEIQNEQFF.

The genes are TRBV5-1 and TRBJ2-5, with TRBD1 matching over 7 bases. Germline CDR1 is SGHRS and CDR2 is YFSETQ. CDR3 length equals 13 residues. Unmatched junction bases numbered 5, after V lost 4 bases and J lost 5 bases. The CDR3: CASSGGQAETQYF. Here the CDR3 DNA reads TGCGCCAGCAGCGGCGGACAGGCGGAGACCCAGTACTTC.

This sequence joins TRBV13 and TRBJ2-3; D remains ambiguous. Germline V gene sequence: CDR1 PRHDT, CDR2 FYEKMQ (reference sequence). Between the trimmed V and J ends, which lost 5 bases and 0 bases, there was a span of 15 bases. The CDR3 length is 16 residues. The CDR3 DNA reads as TGTGCCAGCAGCCCACCCATCCTCGGCAGCACAGATACGCAGTATTTT. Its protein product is CASSPPILGSTDTQYF. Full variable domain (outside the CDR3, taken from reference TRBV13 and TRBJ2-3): AAGVIQSPRHLIKEKRETATLKCYPIPRHDTVYWYQQGPGQDPQFLISFYEKMQSDKGSIPDRFSAQQFSDYHSELNMSSLELGDSALYFCASSPPILGSTDTQYFGPGTRLTVL.

CDR3 amino acids: CASRQGPNTEAFF. The CDR3 region has the DNA TGTGCCAGCAGACAGGGGCCGAACACTGAAGCTTTCTTT. This chain links TRBV27 with TRBJ1-1; 7 bases map to TRBD1. The ends lost 6 bases at V and 1 base at J; junction bases unmatched: 2. This CDR3 is built from 13 residues. CDR1 and CDR2 from the germline V gene are MNHEY and SMNVEV (reference sequence).

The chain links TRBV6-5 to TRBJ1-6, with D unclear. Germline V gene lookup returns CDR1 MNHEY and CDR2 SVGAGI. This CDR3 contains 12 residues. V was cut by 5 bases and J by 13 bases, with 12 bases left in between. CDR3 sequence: CASSPGPLPLHF. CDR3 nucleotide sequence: TGTGCCAGCAGTCCCGGCCCTTTGCCCCTCCACTTT.